This is a list of T cell receptor beta chains from one sample in a study of tumor-infiltrating T cells and Merkel cell polyomavirus. Repertoires were generated with immunoSEQ multiplex PCR, while TCRdb's copy carries only in-frame clones and drops some. The listing contains 25 to 40 clones. Sequencing was carried out using Merkel cell polyomavirus peptide tetramer+ CD8+ T cells sorted from blood. The origin of the receptors is a woman aged 45-65 years with Merkel cell carcinoma. Both conserved end residues are part of each CDR3. The order of the fields is J gene, clone size, D gene, V gene, CDR3 protein, CDR3 DNA. The D gene is left open where the match is weak. Where a row states a size, it is once, few, many or the class of an expanded clone; other rows omit it.

J: TRBJ2-2; size: -; D: TRBD2; V: TRBV2; CDR3: CASHSGAGGELFF; DNA: TGTGCCAGCCATAGCGGGGCGGGGGGGGAGCTGTTTTTT
J: TRBJ2-6; size: -; D: -; V: TRBV5-7; CDR3: CASDSFCVQSRANVLTF; DNA: TGTGCCAGCGACTCTTTTTGCGTACAAAGTCGGGCCAACGTCCTGACTTTC
J: TRBJ1-2; size: -; D: -; V: TRBV28; CDR3: CASTFGTRGYTF; DNA: TGTGCCAGCACTTTCGGGACTCGGGGCTACACCTTC
J: TRBJ2-1; size: -; D: -; V: TRBV18; CDR3: CASSPGSREQFF; DNA: TGTGCCAGCTCACCAGGGAGTAGGGAGCAGTTCTTC
J: TRBJ2-1; size: once; D: -; V: TRBV28; CDR3: CASRTGASYNEQFF; DNA: TGTGCCAGCAGGACAGGAGCCTCCTACAATGAGCAGTTCTTC
J: TRBJ2-7; size: -; D: -; V: TRBV21-1; CDR3: CASRAVLLHVLDEQYF; DNA: TGTGCCAGCAGGGCGGTGCTGCTACACGTGTTAGACGAGCAGTACTTC
J: TRBJ2-6; size: -; D: -; V: TRBV8-2; CDR3: CGKDKKITQSRANVLTF; DNA: TGTGGCAAAGACAAAAAGATAACACAAAGTCGGGCCAACGTCCTGACTTTC
J: TRBJ2-5; size: few; D: TRBD2; V: TRBV9; CDR3: CASASGDLQETQYF; DNA: TGTGCCAGCGCTAGCGGGGACCTCCAAGAGACCCAGTACTTC
J: TRBJ2-3; size: once; D: -; V: TRBV11-3; CDR3: CASSLVASTDTQYF; DNA: TGTGCCAGCAGCTTAGTGGCTAGCACAGATACGCAGTATTTT
J: TRBJ1-2; size: -; D: TRBD1; V: TRBV7-9; CDR3: CASSLAEGAGGYTF; DNA: TGTGCCAGCAGCTTAGCGGAGGGGGCGGGTGGCTACACCTTC
J: TRBJ1-5; size: -; D: TRBD1; V: TRBV28; CDR3: CASTQTGAFFNQPQHF; DNA: TGTGCCAGCACTCAGACAGGGGCATTTTTTAATCAGCCCCAGCATTTT
J: TRBJ2-6; size: -; D: -; V: TRBV4-3; CDR3: CASSHLLGRHKSRANVLTF; DNA: TGCGCCAGCAGCCATTTACTAGGACGTCACAAAAGTCGGGCCAACGTCCTGACTTTC